This TCR beta chain derives from a study of neurological immune-mediated disorders. This clonotype was picked up many times. 5'RACE employing 10-nucleotide random UMIs yielded the cDNA. One entry per CDR3 protein results from TCRdb running MiXCR on the 5' RACE reads. Of roughly 49,000 distinct CDR3 sequences in the sample, under 15% are singletons; the top ten hold 4.5%. V gave up 5 bases and J gave up 4 bases, with 10 bases separating them. Per the germline V gene, CDR1 is SEHNR and CDR2 is FQNEAQ (reference sequence). The CDR3 is made up of 13 amino acids. Stated time point: longitudinal time-point 2.

The V gene is TRBV7-9, the J gene TRBJ2-3, with D perhaps matching TRBD1 (6 bases). Sequenced sample: PBMCs. This clonotype was obtained from a male donor with HTLV-1-associated myelopathy (HAM/TSP). The CDR3 region is CASSQQGADTQYF. The CDR3 nucleotides read TGTGCCAGCAGCCAACAGGGAGCAGATACGCAGTATTTT.